This TCR beta chain is drawn from a study of blood T cell repertoires in COVID-19. The sample holds many counts of this clone. The CDR3 runs 16 residues. Germline CDR1 is MRHNA and CDR2 is SNTAGT. V lost 0 bases and J 3 bases, leaving 11 bases between the germline ends. Here immunoSEQ multiplex PCR was the method, and the copy in TCRdb shows in-frame clones only, minus some. The sample consists of 150,000 to 200,000 clones, roughly 88% of them appearing once. The chain uses TRBV6-4 and TRBJ2-2, with a tentative D call TRBD1 (5 bases). What was sequenced was PBMCs or T cells enriched from blood (not recorded which). The TCR comes from a woman aged 45 to 65 who had recovered from COVID-19. Here the CDR3 DNA reads TGTGCCAGCAGTGACTCCCCAGGGCAGGACACCGGGGAGCTGTTTTTT. Residues: CASSDSPGQDTGELFF.